One sample yielded the 19 T cell receptor beta chains listed below, sequenced in a study of T cells in Graves' hyperthyroidism and ophthalmopathy. The TCR beta CDR3 regions underwent amplification using RNA transcripts as the source. The HTBI primer set drove a first-round RT-PCR of the TCR CDR3. One entry per CDR3 protein, called by TCRdb with MiXCR from the multiplex PCR reads. Among around 500,000 distinct CDR3 sequences listed, around 15% were seen once. The sample comprised blood. The receptors shown here come from a woman aged 18-29 years with Graves' hyperthyroidism.

This clonotype was detected many times. This sequence joins TRBV30 and TRBJ2-1, with TRBD2 identical over 11 bases. There are 16 residues in the CDR3. V was clipped by 2 bases and J by 5 bases; unmatched bases: 8. Germline CDR1 GTSNPN, CDR2 SVGIG (reference sequence). The CDR3: CAWSTRSGRENNEQFF. The CDR3 DNA reads TGTGCCTGGAGTACCCGTAGCGGGAGGGAAAACAATGAGCAGTTCTTC.

V gene TRBV9 combines with J gene TRBJ1-5; D gene unclear. The CDR3 sequence is 16 residues long. Deletions cut 2 bases from V and 0 bases from J, with 12 bases between. From germline, CDR1 is SGDLS and CDR2 YYNGEE. CDR3 nucleotides: TGTGCCAGCAGCGTGGGTTCCGGGGATAGCAATCAGCCCCAGCATTTT. Translated: CASSVGSGDSNQPQHF.

There are many counts of this clonotype. The V and J genes are TRBV30 and TRBJ2-3; TRBD2 agrees at 8 bases. J was trimmed by 1 base and V by 2 bases; bases with no gene match: 5. CDR1 and CDR2 from the germline V gene are GTSNPN and SVGIG (reference sequence). This CDR3 has 15 amino acids. The CDR3 sequence is CAWSFRREGTDTQYF. DNA for the CDR3: TGTGCCTGGAGTTTCCGGCGGGAGGGCACAGATACGCAGTATTTT.

This rearrangement joins TRBV6-1 to TRBJ2-3, with D possibly being TRBD1 (6 bases). Germline values: CDR1 MNHNS, CDR2 SASEGT. The germline V and J ends were trimmed by 10 bases and 2 bases, with 22 bases remaining between them. The CDR3 contains 16 residues. CDR3 DNA sequence: TGTGCCACGGAACTCCTCACGGGACATAACACAGATACGCAGTATTTT. Encoded protein: CATELLTGHNTDTQYF.

This sequence joins TRBV6-2 or TRBV6-3 and TRBJ2-1; 12 nucleotides line up with TRBD2. The CDR3 sequence is 17 residues long. V dropped 5 bases and J dropped 6; count of bases not matched to a gene: 11. Germline CDR1 and CDR2: MNHEY and SVGEGT. CDR3 sequence reads: CASSVPRGTSGFNEQFF. As DNA, the CDR3 is TGTGCCAGCAGTGTCCCCAGAGGGACTAGCGGGTTCAATGAGCAGTTCTTC.

About this clonotype: This sequence may be a read error, since a much larger clone differs from it by one base. This rearrangement joins TRBV30 to TRBJ2-7; TRBD2 aligns across 8 bases. This CDR3 region has 11 residues. Germline V gene sequence: CDR1 GTSNPN, CDR2 SVGIG (reference sequence). The CDR3 protein is CVHSGSYEQYF. The CDR3 nucleotides are TGTGTCCACAGCGGGAGCTACGAGCAGTACTTC.

This clonotype was detected ten times or more. V is TRBV27 and J is TRBJ1-2; tentative D call: TRBD1 (5 bases). Trimming took 3 bases from V and 4 from J, leaving 18 bases between them. Germline assignment: CDR1 MNHEY and CDR2 SMNVEV (reference sequence). The CDR3 has 16 amino acids. CDR3 protein: CASSLVGGRGLYGYTF. The CDR3 coding sequence is TGTGCCAGCAGTTTGGTTGGGGGAAGGGGCCTCTATGGCTACACCTTC.

The V gene is TRBV19, the J gene TRBJ1-2; tentative D call: TRBD1 (5 bases). Per the germline V gene, CDR1 is LNHDA and CDR2 is SQIVND (reference sequence). The V gene lost 3 bases and the J gene lost 4 bases, with 12 bases spanning the gap. The CDR3 extends over 14 amino acids. For the CDR3, the DNA is TGTGCCAGTAGTATGGGGGACGCACTCTATGGCTACACCTTC. Translation gives CASSMGDALYGYTF.

In this sample, this clonotype turned up many times. The chain links TRBV12-3 or TRBV12-4 to TRBJ2-4; a possible D gene is TRBD1 (6 bases). The CDR3 length is 12 residues. Between the trimmed V and J ends, which lost 6 bases and 8 bases, there was a span of 11 bases. For the CDR3, the DNA is TGTGCCAGCAGCACAGGGCGGGACATTCAGTACTTC. Its protein is CASSTGRDIQYF.

A note on this clonotype: A much larger clone lies one base from this, so it may be a read error. The chain is built from TRBV5-6 and TRBJ1-5; perhaps TRBD1 as D (5 bases). Looked up from germline, CDR1 is SGHDT and CDR2 is YYEEEE. V gave up 6 bases and J gave up 4 bases, with 17 bases separating them. This CDR3 comprises 15 residues. As DNA, the CDR3 is TGTGCCAGCAACACGAGACGGGGCAGTAATCAGCCCCAGCATTTT. The encoded protein is CASNTRRGSNQPQHF. Full variable domain (missing parts from reference TRBV5-6 and TRBJ1-5): DAGVTQSPTHLIKTRGQQVTLRCSPKSGHDTVSWYQQALGQGPQFIFQYYEEEERQRGNFPDRFSGHQFPNYSSELNVNALLLGDSALYLCASNTRRGSNQPQHFGDGTRLSIL.

Many counts were recorded for this clonotype. The chain links TRBV19 to TRBJ1-2, with a weak D call TRBD1 (5 bases). From germline, CDR1 is LNHDA and CDR2 SQIVND (reference sequence). The CDR3 consists of 15 residues. Trimming removed 7 bases at V and 0 bases at J, with 15 bases between. CDR3 protein: CASTPRASANYGYTF. The CDR3 nucleotides read TGTGCCAGTACCCCCAGGGCGAGCGCTAACTATGGCTACACCTTC.

This clonotype was detected ten times or more. The chain joins TRBV7-2 to TRBJ2-1; TRBD1 agrees at 8 bases. With 3 bases clipped from V and 4 bases from J, the junction kept 5 bases outside the gene matches. This CDR3 comprises 15 residues. CDR1 SGHTA and CDR2 FQGNSA come from the germline V gene. The CDR3 loop reads CASSFPTGAYNEQFF. The CDR3 DNA follows: TGTGCCAGCAGCTTCCCGACAGGGGCGTACAATGAGCAGTTCTTC.

The V gene is TRBV7-8, the J gene TRBJ1-5; D may be TRBD1 (5 bases). Germline CDR1 reads SGHVS; CDR2 reads FQNEAQ. Trimming took 6 bases from V and 4 from J, leaving 13 bases between them. The CDR3 covers 14 residues. In DNA, the CDR3 is TGTGCCAGCAGGTCGGGACTACGGAATCAGCCCCAGCATTTT. This codes for CASRSGLRNQPQHF. Using reference TRBV7-8 and TRBJ1-5 for the parts outside the CDR3, the full variable domain is GAGVSQSPRYKVAKRGQDVALRCDPISGHVSLFWYQQALGQGPEFLTYFQNEAQLDKSGLPSDRFFAERPEGSVSTLKIQRTQQEDSAVYLCASRSGLRNQPQHFGDGTRLSIL.

This clonotype has ten or more counts. The rearrangement uses TRBV19 and TRBJ1-2; D might be TRBD1 (6 bases). Germline lookup yields CDR1 LNHDA and CDR2 SQIVND (reference sequence). The CDR3 is 15 amino acids. V lost 3 bases, J lost 8 bases, and 19 bases lay in between. The CDR3 sequence is CASSIPQGTIGGYTF. CDR3 DNA: TGTGCCAGTAGTATCCCCCAGGGGACAATCGGCGGCTACACCTTC.

With regard to this clonotype: A read error is possible here, since a much larger clone lies one base away. This sequence joins TRBV18 and TRBJ2-7; TRBD1 might be the D (5 bases). CDR1 and CDR2 from the germline V gene are KGHSH and LQKENI. The CDR3 contains 14 residues. The CDR3 loop is CGSSSLQGVGEQYF. In DNA form, the CDR3 reads TGTGGCAGCTCGTCCCTTCAAGGGGTGGGGGAGCAGTACTTC.

This clonotype was detected a few times. CDR3 bases: TGCAGCGTTGAAAGGACAGGGGACTTCTTTAACTATGGCTACACCTTC. This translates into CSVERTGDFFNYGYTF. This chain joins TRBV29-1 and TRBJ1-2, with 9 bases fitting TRBD1. J was trimmed by 1 base and V by 2 bases; bases with no gene match: 8. CDR3 length: 16 residues. Germline CDR1 reads SQVTM; CDR2 reads ANQGSEA. The whole variable domain, remainder taken from reference TRBV29-1 and TRBJ1-2, is SAVISQKPSRDICQRGTSLTIQCQVDSQVTMMFWYRQQPGQSLTLIATANQGSEATYESGFVIDKFPISRPNLTFSTLTVSNMSPEDSSIYLCSVERTGDFFNYGYTFGSGTRLTVV.

This clonotype has a count of ten or more. The rearrangement joins TRBV19 to TRBJ1-1, with 9 bases aligning to TRBD1. CDR3 length equals 13 residues. The junction had 10 bases not matched to a gene; V was cut back by 10 bases and J by 7 bases. Germline V lookup: CDR1 LNHDA, CDR2 SQIVND (reference sequence). CDR3 bases: TGTGCCACCGAGCTTGGGACAGGGAGTGAAGCTTTCTTT. Amino acid sequence: CATELGTGSEAFF.

This clonotype was counted between two and nine times. The genes are TRBV4-2 and TRBJ1-1; 7 bases map to TRBD1. Germline CDR1 LGHNA, CDR2 YNFKEQ. J lost 5 bases, V lost 0 bases, and 18 bases had no gene match. The CDR3 sequence is 19 residues long. Written as DNA, the CDR3 is TGTGCCAGCAGCCAAGATATCGGTACGCTACGCAGGGGGATAACTGAAGCTTTCTTT. The encoded protein is CASSQDIGTLRRGITEAFF.

This clonotype was picked up a small number of times. The gene calls are TRBV20-1 and TRBJ1-3; no clear D gene. Trimming took 3 bases from V and 0 from J, leaving 12 bases between them. Germline V lookup: CDR1 DFQATT, CDR2 SNEGSKA (reference sequence). The CDR3 runs 15 residues. The CDR3 spells CSARPTQSSGNTIYF. In nucleotides, the CDR3 is TGCAGTGCTAGGCCTACCCAGAGCTCTGGAAACACCATATATTTT.